This TCR beta chain was observed in a study of blood T cell repertoires in COVID-19. This table comes from immunoSEQ multiplex PCR, and its TCRdb copy is limited to in-frame clones, with some not included. The data show 130,000 or so clones, approximately 84% seen once. The V and J ends lost 0 bases and 1 base, in that order; junction bases with no gene match: 1. Germline loops: CDR1 SGHNT, CDR2 YYREEE (reference sequence). The CDR3 consists of 16 residues. The source is a woman older than 75 with acute or convalescent COVID-19. V and J are TRBV5-4 and TRBJ2-5, with 12 bases that match TRBD2. The sequenced sample consisted of peripheral blood. Here the CDR3 DNA reads TGTGCCAGCAGCTTGGGGACTAGCGGGGCCCAAGAGACCCAGTACTTC. It encodes CASSLGTSGAQETQYF. Together with reference TRBV5-4 and TRBJ2-5, the CDR3 gives the full variable domain: ETGVTQSPTHLIKTRGQQVTLRCSSQSGHNTVSWYQQALGQGPQFIFQYYREEENGRGNFPPRFSGLQFPNYSSELNVNALELDDSALYLCASSLGTSGAQETQYFGPGTRLLVL.